A single T cell receptor (beta chain) is shown here with its context. No cognate antigen has been identified for it. Base qualities are not at hand, and no much larger clone is one base apart. TCR repertoires of sorted CD4+ and CD8+ blood T cells from severe aplastic anemia patients and healthy subjects were deep-sequenced in the study. Ficoll-Paque density gradient centrifugation was used to isolate peripheral blood mononuclear cells. Before DNA was extracted, CD4+ and CD8+ T cells were sorted using either FACS or magnetic beads. TCR beta VDJ combination and CDR3 sequence profiling used genomic DNA as the template. An Illumina HiSeq 2000 was the platform used for TCR repertoire sequencing. The authors' pipeline ran thus. Repertoire assessment relied on Simpson's diversity index, CDR3 size and DJ length profiles, and TRBV/TRBJ rearrangement plots. The most abundant DNA sequence in the deep sequencing data was defined as the immunodominant clone. CDR3 amino acid sequences were screened for sharing across subjects and compared with published repertoires and the VDJdb database. In TCRdb, the public reads were trimmed at Q25 with fastp and aligned with MiXCR, with productive beta chains retained. Under each unique CDR3 protein, matching rows form one entry showing the most common genes and DNA. The V and J calls and clone size are TCRdb's, not the authors'. The sample has under 250,000 distinct CDR3 sequences on record, 34% of them singletons. The top ten clones comprise about 1.1% of the sample.

These data are taken from a study of CD8+CD57+ T cells in acquired aplastic anemia (dated by TCRdb to 2016 to 2018). For context, the study as a whole: On average, sorted CD4+ and CD8+ cells yielded 3 to 4 ug of extracted DNA, with a range of roughly 0.17 to 30 ug. Healthy donor samples averaged around 10 million reads for CD4+ and fewer than 12 million for CD8+ cells.

On the study overall, not on this receptor specifically: Some 30 CD8+ CDR3 sequences were shared between patients and controls but appeared highly expressed in patients and within their immunodominant clones. Patients and healthy controls showed no significant difference in CD8+ Simpson's diversity (P=0.060).

A distance of 18 bases separates the germline ends of V and J, which lose 3 bases and 4 bases respectively. Based on the germline V gene, the CDR1 and CDR2 sequences are SGHAT and FQNNGV. The CDR3, from cysteine to phenylalanine, totals 16 residues. Only the CDR3 part of the read is kept: 48 bases, read in frame from the first base. The TCR was taken from a human donor in good health, serving as a control. The sample was sorted CD4+, CD8+, or CD8+CD57+ T cells (not recorded which) from PBMCs. In this chain, TRBV11-2 is recombined with TRBJ1-2, with no D gene named confidently. CDR3 reads: CASSFLTGVRSYGYTF. Read as DNA, the sequence is TGTGCCAGCAGCTTTCTTACGGGCGTGCGCAGCTATGGCTACACCTTC.